Presented here are 20 T cell receptor beta chains from one specimen sequenced in a study of blood T cell repertoires in COVID-19. Clones were read by immunoSEQ multiplex PCR, and TCRdb kept only the in-frame ones, dropping some. The sample lists 220,000 or so clones, roughly 86% occurring once. The sample consisted of peripheral blood. All receptors come from a woman aged 45-60 years with COVID-19, enrolled during active disease.

The genes are TRBV5-4 and TRBJ1-1; TRBD1 matches at 9 bases. The ends lost 3 bases at V and 2 bases at J; junction bases unmatched: 2. CDR1 SGHNT and CDR2 YYREEE come from the germline V gene (reference sequence). The CDR3 sequence is 14 residues long. The CDR3 bases are TGTGCCAGCAGCTCGACAGGGGGAAACACTGAAGCTTTCTTT. As protein: CASSSTGGNTEAFF. Using reference TRBV5-4 and TRBJ1-1 for the parts outside the CDR3, the full variable domain is ETGVTQSPTHLIKTRGQQVTLRCSSQSGHNTVSWYQQALGQGPQFIFQYYREEENGRGNFPPRFSGLQFPNYSSELNVNALELDDSALYLCASSSTGGNTEAFFGQGTRLTVV.

V is TRBV3-1 (or the pseudogene TRBV3-2) and J is TRBJ1-6, with 7 bases that match TRBD1. The CDR3 spans 12 residues. The germline gives CDR1 LGHDT, CDR2 YNNKEL (reference sequence). Trimming cost V 5 bases and J 14 bases; bases outside gene matches: 6. CDR3 protein: CASSATGQSLHF. The CDR3 DNA sequence: TGTGCCAGCAGCGCGACAGGGCAATCCCTCCACTTT.

This clone came up once. The genes are TRBV19 and TRBJ1-6, with unresolved D. The V end was cut by 9 bases, the J end by 7 bases, with 13 bases between. Germline CDR1 reads LNHDA; CDR2 reads SQIVND (reference sequence). The CDR3 covers 13 residues. CDR3 in amino acids: CARLWGGNSPLHF. The CDR3 nucleotides are TGTGCCAGACTGTGGGGAGGCAATTCACCCCTCCACTTT.

This chain uses TRBV20-1 with TRBJ1-4, with D unclear. The V and J ends lost 6 bases and 5 bases respectively, with 13 bases between them. This CDR3 contains 13 residues. Germline V gene data show CDR1 as DFQATT and CDR2 as SNEGSKA (reference sequence). CDR3 loop: CSASPGPNEKLFF. The DNA for the CDR3 is TGCAGTGCCAGTCCGGGTCCAAATGAAAAACTGTTTTTT.

The chain links TRBV7-7 to TRBJ2-1; no clear D. V dropped 2 bases and J dropped 7 bases, with 12 bases sitting between them. The CDR3 extends over 14 amino acids. The germline gives CDR1 SSHAT, CDR2 FNYEAQ (reference sequence). As DNA, the CDR3 is TGTGCCAGCAGCTTAAGTCCGGGTGCGAATGAGCAGTTCTTC. It yields the protein CASSLSPGANEQFF.

V is TRBV5-1 and J is TRBJ1-1; D uncertain. Germline V gene sequence: CDR1 SGHRS, CDR2 YFSETQ. CDR3 size: 15 residues. V lost 3 bases and J lost 0, with 12 bases in between. CDR3 sequence reads: CASSSRTAMNTEAFF. The DNA for the CDR3 is TGCGCCAGCAGCTCGCGTACCGCCATGAACACTGAAGCTTTCTTT. The whole variable domain, remainder taken from reference TRBV5-1 and TRBJ1-1, is KAGVTQTPRYLIKTRGQQVTLSCSPISGHRSVSWYQQTPGQGLQFLFEYFSETQRNKGNFPGRFSGRQFSNSRSEMNVSTLELGDSALYLCASSSRTAMNTEAFFGQGTRLTVV.

A single count supports this clone. The CDR3, as DNA: TGTGCCAGCAGCACACGATCTGGGGCCAACGTCCTGACTTTC. Protein product: CASSTRSGANVLTF. This rearrangement joins TRBV11-2 to TRBJ2-6; no clear D. Trimming stripped 5 bases from V and 1 base from J, with 6 bases between. Looked up from germline, CDR1 is SGHAT and CDR2 is FQNNGV. The CDR3 has 14 residues.

The V and J genes are TRBV5-1 and TRBJ2-3; 11 bases line up with TRBD2. Germline V gene lookup returns CDR1 SGHRS and CDR2 YFSETQ. The V segment lost 0 bases and the J segment 1 base; nucleotides outside the gene matches: 10. The CDR3 contains 19 residues. CDR3 residues: CASSLARLELAGGTDTQYF. The CDR3 DNA reads TGCGCCAGCAGCTTGGCCAGGCTCGAACTAGCGGGGGGCACAGATACGCAGTATTTT. The full variable domain, its missing parts supplied by reference TRBV5-1 and TRBJ2-3, is KAGVTQTPRYLIKTRGQQVTLSCSPISGHRSVSWYQQTPGQGLQFLFEYFSETQRNKGNFPGRFSGRQFSNSRSEMNVSTLELGDSALYLCASSLARLELAGGTDTQYFGPGTRLTVL.

This chain uses TRBV9 with TRBJ1-1; the D is unclear. V shed 3 bases and J shed 0 bases, with 12 bases lying between them. This CDR3 contains 15 residues. Germline V CDR1 and CDR2: SGDLS, YYNGEE. CDR3 amino acids: CASSAPPGVNTEAFF. The CDR3 DNA follows: TGTGCCAGCAGCGCCCCACCGGGTGTGAACACTGAAGCTTTCTTT. The full variable domain, in which reference TRBV9 and TRBJ1-1 provide the parts outside the CDR3, is DSGVTQTPKHLITATGQRVTLRCSPRSGDLSVYWYQQSLDQGLQFLIQYYNGEERAKGNILERFSAQQFPDLHSELNLSSLELGDSALYFCASSAPPGVNTEAFFGQGTRLTVV.

The chain recombines TRBV19 with TRBJ2-2; D is perhaps TRBD1 (5 bases). V lost 4 bases to trimming and J lost 1 base, with 7 bases between them. This CDR3 is 14 amino acids long. CDR1 LNHDA and CDR2 SQIVND come from the germline V gene (reference sequence). CDR3 nucleotides: TGTGCCAGTAGTAGTCAGGGGAACACCGGGGAGCTGTTTTTT. Its translation: CASSSQGNTGELFF.

CDR3: CASSPGGRNSPLHF. The CDR3 region has the DNA TGTGCCAGCAGTCCGGGGGGGCGAAATTCACCCCTCCACTTT. This chain uses TRBV28 with TRBJ1-6; a weak D match, TRBD1 (6 bases). CDR1 is MDHEN, CDR2 SYDVKM, per germline. CDR3 size: 14 residues. Trimming pared 5 bases from V and 7 bases from J, leaving 12 bases between.

Worth noting for this clone: A junction boundary mismatches the germline segment, possibly from a read error. The chain uses TRBV10-3 and TRBJ2-3; 11 positions agree with TRBD2. The CDR3 totals 16 residues. CDR1 is ENHRY, CDR2 SYGVKD, per germline. CDR3 residues: CAITEGSGGARDTQYF. CDR3 DNA sequence: TGTGCCATCACTGAGGGTAGCGGGGGGGCCAGAGATACGCAGTATTTT.

The chain carries TRBV24-1 and TRBJ1-1, with a weak D call TRBD1 (5 bases). The V gene's germline CDR1 is KGHDR and CDR2 SFDVKD. Trimming took off 2 bases at V and 3 bases at J, with 6 bases between the two ends. The CDR3 consists of 13 residues. CDR3 DNA sequence: TGTGCCACCAGTGATTACAGGTACACTGAAGCTTTCTTT. Encoded protein: CATSDYRYTEAFF.

The rearrangement links TRBV7-9 to TRBJ1-5, with TRBD1 matching over 9 bases. V trimming: 8 bases; J trimming: 6 bases; junction bases outside the gene matches: 2. Germline values: CDR1 SEHNR, CDR2 FQNEAQ (reference sequence). This CDR3 is built from 12 residues. CDR3 sequence (DNA): TGTGCCAGCGGGACAGGGAGTCAGCCCCAGCATTTT. It yields the protein CASGTGSQPQHF.

The rearrangement uses TRBV7-8 and TRBJ1-4, with D perhaps matching TRBD1 (6 bases). Between the trimmed V and J ends, which lost 7 bases and 1 base, there was a span of 13 bases. Germline V CDR1 and CDR2: SGHVS, FQNEAQ. The CDR3 is 15 amino acids. As DNA, the CDR3 is TGTGCCAGCAACTCGGGGGGGCTAACTAATGAAAAACTGTTTTTT. This sequence encodes CASNSGGLTNEKLFF.

This clone showed up just a few times. This chain uses TRBV19 with TRBJ1-5; D might be TRBD1 (6 bases). This CDR3 has 13 amino acids. Germline values: CDR1 LNHDA, CDR2 SQIVND (reference sequence). V was trimmed by 7 bases and J by 3 bases, leaving 10 bases between them. The CDR3 bases are TGTGCCAGTAAACAGGGCCACAATCAGCCCCAGCATTTT. It encodes CASKQGHNQPQHF.

The chain joins TRBV27 to TRBJ1-1, with D unresolved. Trimming stripped 3 bases from V and 4 bases from J, with 12 bases between. The CDR3 has 14 amino acids. Germline CDR1 MNHEY, CDR2 SMNVEV (reference sequence). In DNA, the CDR3 is TGTGCCAGCAGTTTGGACCCGGCGGGCACTGAAGCTTTCTTT. Encoded protein: CASSLDPAGTEAFF.

Only a few counts were recorded for this clone. This rearrangement joins TRBV3-1 (or the pseudogene TRBV3-2) to TRBJ2-3; 11 bases are shared with TRBD2. V was clipped by 2 bases and J by 1 base; unmatched bases: 5. The CDR3 totals 17 residues. CDR1 LGHDT and CDR2 YNNKEL come from the germline V gene (reference sequence). CDR3 coding DNA: TGTGCCAGCAGCCAAACGACTAGCGGGATTCGCACAGATACGCAGTATTTT. Protein: CASSQTTSGIRTDTQYF.

The chain is built from TRBV7-3 and TRBJ2-7; TRBD1 agrees at 7 bases. Looked up from germline, CDR1 is SGHTA and CDR2 is FQGTGA. CDR3 length: 15 residues. Losses at the gene ends were 1 base for V and 2 bases for J; bases not matched to a gene: 5. The CDR3 is CASSLKGGSAYEQYF. The CDR3 region has the DNA TGTGCCAGCAGCTTAAAAGGGGGCAGCGCCTACGAGCAGTACTTC.

The chain combines TRBV4-3 with TRBJ1-1; D may be TRBD1 (5 bases). The germline V gene has CDR1 LGHNA and CDR2 YSLEER. Trimming took off 1 base at V and 1 base at J, with 7 bases between the two ends. The CDR3 is 14 residues long. The CDR3 region has the DNA TGCGCCAGCAGCCAAGGAAGGGGGAACACTGAAGCTTTCTTT. Its protein is CASSQGRGNTEAFF.